Presented here are 4 T cell receptor beta chains from one specimen sequenced in a study of sequential checkpoint blockade in melanoma. Only in-frame clones appear in the TCRdb table, and some are missing; sequencing was by immunoSEQ multiplex PCR. Of about 5,000 clones in the sample, 25% to 30% were seen once. Treatment indicated: randomized to nivolumab then ipilimumab (arm A) or the reverse (arm B). Sequencing was performed on tumor tissue (inferred from file names), taken from a patient given nivolumab and ipilimumab in sequence. Receptors were obtained from a human donor with melanoma.

This clone appeared a single time. The CDR3 region has the DNA TGTGCCAGCTCACCATCCCACAGGTTAGAGACCCAGTACTTC. Translation gives CASSPSHRLETQYF. The chain has TRBV18 and TRBJ2-5, with a possible D match to TRBD1 (5 bases). Trimming pared 2 bases from V and 4 bases from J, leaving 11 bases between. This CDR3 has 14 residues. Germline lookup yields CDR1 KGHSH and CDR2 LQKENI.

The V call is TRBV6-1, the J call TRBJ1-6; TRBD1 matches at 7 bases. CDR1 and CDR2 from the germline V gene are MNHNS and SASEGT. The CDR3 spans 18 residues. The V segment lost 1 base and the J segment 8 bases; nucleotides outside the gene matches: 14. DNA of the CDR3: TGTGCCAGCAGTGAAGAACAGGGGAACCCGTCCTGGGATTCACCCCTCCACTTT. Translating gives CASSEEQGNPSWDSPLHF.

The genes are TRBV5-1 and TRBJ2-7, with D tentatively TRBD2 (6 bases). CDR1 and CDR2 from the germline V gene are SGHRS and YFSETQ. The length of the CDR3 is 15 residues. Trimming removed 4 bases from V and 0 bases from J, with 14 bases in between. The CDR3 spells CASSPAGSSSYEQYF. In DNA, the CDR3 is TGCGCCAGCAGCCCGGCGGGGAGTAGCTCCTACGAGCAGTACTTC.

Only a few counts were recorded for this clone. The chain couples TRBV23-1 to TRBJ1-2, with 9 bases matching TRBD1. TRBV23-1 has ORF status, its function being uncertain. V shed 6 bases, J shed 7 bases, and the junction held 6 bases outside the gene matches. CDR3 length: 13 amino acids. The CDR3 DNA reads TGCGCCAGCAGAGGCGGGGACAGGGTTGGCTACACCTTC. Encoded protein: CASRGGDRVGYTF.